This TCR beta chain is drawn from a study of control samples from healthy donors and cancer patients. Germline V CDR1 and CDR2: SGHRS, YFSETQ. Trimming took 0 bases from V and 0 from J, leaving 11 bases between them. The CDR3 loop spans 16 amino acids. This table comes from immunoSEQ multiplex PCR, and its TCRdb copy is limited to in-frame clones, with some not included. The table includes 150,000 to 200,000 clones, around 90% detected once. The J gene is TRBJ2-3, the V gene TRBV5-1; no definite D call. The source material was blood. The clonotype originates from a woman between 45 and 65 years old in good health. The CDR3 loop is CASSLEARASTDTQYF. The CDR3 nucleotides are TGCGCCAGCAGCTTGGAGGCACGCGCTAGCACAGATACGCAGTATTTT.